This TCR beta chain comes out of a study of cytomegalovirus exposure and HLA in healthy donors. Background on the study: Sequencing of 150 million to 200 million T cells in an earlier analysis found 95 million to 120 million unique TCR beta sequences.

PCR was performed using 60 Vbeta and 13 Jbeta primers. Libraries were prepared by immunoSEQ multiplex PCR; TCRdb keeps only in-frame clonotypes and omits some of them. The sample carries about 200,000 clones, around 80% recorded once. Germline-derived CDR1 and CDR2 are WSHSY and SAAADI. CDR3 length: 16 residues. V gave up 6 bases and J gave up 0 bases; unmatched junction bases: 4. The study, taken as a whole, reports: A highly shared variant cluster was judged a likely technical artifact. Later on, analysis showed that most CMV-associated TCR beta chains appeared to be HLA-restricted.

To note about this clone: The antigen remains undetermined.

The chain combines TRBV10-2 with TRBJ2-7; 14 bases are a match to TRBD2. The receptor was derived from a male donor in good health and CMV-seronegative. Source material: PBMCs. This CDR3 is CASSGTSGSLSYEQYF. Written as DNA, the CDR3 is TGCGCCAGCAGCGGGACTAGCGGGAGCCTCTCCTACGAGCAGTACTTC.